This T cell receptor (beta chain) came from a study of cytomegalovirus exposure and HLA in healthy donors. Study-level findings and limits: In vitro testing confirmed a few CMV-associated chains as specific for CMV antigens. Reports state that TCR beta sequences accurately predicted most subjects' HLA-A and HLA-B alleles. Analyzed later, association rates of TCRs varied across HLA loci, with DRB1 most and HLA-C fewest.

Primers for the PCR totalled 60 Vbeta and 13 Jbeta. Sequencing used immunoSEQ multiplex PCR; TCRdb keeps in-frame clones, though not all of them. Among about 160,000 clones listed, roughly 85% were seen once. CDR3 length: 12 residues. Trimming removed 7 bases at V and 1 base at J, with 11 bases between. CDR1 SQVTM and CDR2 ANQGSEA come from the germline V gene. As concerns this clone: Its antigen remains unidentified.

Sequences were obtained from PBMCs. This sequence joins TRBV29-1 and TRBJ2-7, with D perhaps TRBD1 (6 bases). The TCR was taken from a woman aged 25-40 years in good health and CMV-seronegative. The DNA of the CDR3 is TGCAGCGCGATCGGACAGTCCTACGAGCAGTACTTC. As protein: CSAIGQSYEQYF.